This T cell receptor beta chain is drawn from a study of beta chain features in type 1 diabetes. Study observations and caveats: Patients with type 1 diabetes carried fewer insertions and had more deletions at their VDJ junctions. Shorter TCRB CDR3s, moderately but significantly so, were found in Type 1 diabetes patients in all four CD4+ subsets.

Sorting of CD4+ naive, central memory, regulatory and stem cell-like memory cells was performed via CD45RO/CCR7/CD25/CD127/CD95/CD27. In regard to this clone: Its antigen remains unidentified.

Expressed TCRB transcripts were sequenced after all isolated RNA was converted to cDNA. Sequencing was performed with immunoSEQ multiplex PCR; in TCRdb, only in-frame clones are kept and a portion is missing. This sample has over 700,000 clones, with about a sixth found just once. Germline V gene lookup returns CDR1 MNHNY and CDR2 SVGAGI (reference sequence). The CDR3 sequence is 14 residues long. Trimming shortened V by 4 bases and J by 5 bases, and 12 bases separated the two germline ends. Sequenced sample: naive CD4+ T cells from blood. The TCR sequence derives from a woman in her late teens or twenties in good health. This chain joins TRBV6-6 and TRBJ1-5; no clear D gene. This CDR3 is CASSFNSRDQPQHF. CDR3 nucleotides: TGTGCCAGCAGTTTTAATTCTAGGGATCAGCCCCAGCATTTT.